This T cell receptor beta chain was retrieved from a study of tumor-infiltrating lymphocytes in primary liver carcinoma. In the study overall: Male and female patients aged 30 to 69 years made up the cohort. General study points: The bulk unsorted samples meant that CD4+ and CD8+ repertoires went uncompared.

Germline DNA was extracted too, while blood RNA derived from unsorted whole blood. The CDR3 extends over 16 amino acids. Trimming pared 7 bases from V and 0 bases from J, leaving 16 bases between. Many counts were recorded for this clonotype. Its antigen is undetermined. Making TCR beta cDNA involved approximately 520 ng total RNA and a constant-region primer. A slightly modified ARM-PCR protocol with three nested multiplex PCR rounds produced these TCR beta libraries. The opening two PCR rounds, around 10 cycles each, paired TRBV1-TRBV30 forward primers with a C-beta reverse primer. TCRdb reprocessed the multiplex PCR reads via MiXCR and lists one record per CDR3 protein. The table lists roughly 330,000 distinct CDR3 sequences, 65% of them singletons, with 5.5% to 8% in the top ten.

The receptor was isolated from a man between 40 and 49 years old with primary liver carcinoma and hepatitis B virus infection. This rearrangement joins TRBV12-3 or TRBV12-4 to TRBJ2-1, with D possibly being TRBD1 (5 bases). Sequencing used peripheral blood. DNA for the CDR3: TGTGCCAGCATCCCGTTGGGGCTGAGCTCCTACAATGAGCAGTTCTTC. Protein product: CASIPLGLSSYNEQFF.